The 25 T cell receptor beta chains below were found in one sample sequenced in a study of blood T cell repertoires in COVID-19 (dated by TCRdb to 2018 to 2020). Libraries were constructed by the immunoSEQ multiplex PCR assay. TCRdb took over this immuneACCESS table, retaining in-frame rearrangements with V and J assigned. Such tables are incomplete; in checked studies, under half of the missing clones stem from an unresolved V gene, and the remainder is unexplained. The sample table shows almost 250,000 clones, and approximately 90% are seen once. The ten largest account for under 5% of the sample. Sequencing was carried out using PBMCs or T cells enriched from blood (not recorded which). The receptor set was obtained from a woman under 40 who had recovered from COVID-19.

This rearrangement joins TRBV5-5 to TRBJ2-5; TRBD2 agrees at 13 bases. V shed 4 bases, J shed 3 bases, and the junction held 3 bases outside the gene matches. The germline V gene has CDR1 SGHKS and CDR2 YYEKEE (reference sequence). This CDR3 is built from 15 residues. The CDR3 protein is CASSDGLAGEETQYF. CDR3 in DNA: TGTGCCAGCAGCGACGGACTAGCGGGAGAAGAGACCCAGTACTTC.

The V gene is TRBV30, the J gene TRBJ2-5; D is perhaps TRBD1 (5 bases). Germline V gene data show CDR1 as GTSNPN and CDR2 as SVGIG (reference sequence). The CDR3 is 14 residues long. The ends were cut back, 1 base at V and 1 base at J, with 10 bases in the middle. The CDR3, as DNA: TGTGCCTGGAGTGGGGGCGGCTTCCAAGAGACCCAGTACTTC. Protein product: CAWSGGGFQETQYF. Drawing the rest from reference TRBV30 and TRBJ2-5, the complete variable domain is SQTIHQWPATLVQPVGSPLSLECTVEGTSNPNLYWYRQAAGRGLQLLFYSVGIGQISSEVPQNLSASRPQDRQFILSSKKLLLSDSGFYLCAWSGGGFQETQYFGPGTRLLVL.

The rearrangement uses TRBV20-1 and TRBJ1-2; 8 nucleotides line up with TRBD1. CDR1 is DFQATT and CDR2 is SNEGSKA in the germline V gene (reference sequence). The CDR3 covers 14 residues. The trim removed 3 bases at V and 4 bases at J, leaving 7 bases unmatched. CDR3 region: CSASGVDRAYGYTF. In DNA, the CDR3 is TGCAGTGCTAGTGGAGTGGACAGGGCCTATGGCTACACCTTC.

The CDR3 protein is CASSPRTANTGELFF. CDR3 sequence (DNA): TGTGCCAGCAGCCCGCGGACAGCAAACACCGGGGAGCTGTTTTTT. The genes are TRBV5-4 and TRBJ2-2, with D possibly matching TRBD1 (6 bases). Trimming cost V 4 bases and J 2 bases, with 12 bases left between them. This CDR3 is 15 amino acids long. CDR1 is SGHNT, CDR2 YYREEE, per germline (reference sequence).

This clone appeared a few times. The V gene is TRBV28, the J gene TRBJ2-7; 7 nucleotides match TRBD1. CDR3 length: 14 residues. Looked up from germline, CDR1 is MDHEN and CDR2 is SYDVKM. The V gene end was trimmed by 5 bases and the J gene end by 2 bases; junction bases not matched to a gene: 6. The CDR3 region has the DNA TGTGCCAGCAGTACCCTGACAGGGACCTACGAGCAGTACTTC. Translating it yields CASSTLTGTYEQYF. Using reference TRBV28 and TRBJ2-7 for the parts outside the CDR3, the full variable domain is DVKVTQSSRYLVKRTGEKVFLECVQDMDHENMFWYRQDPGLGLRLIYFSYDVKMKEKGDIPEGYSVSREKKERFSLILESASTNQTSMYLCASSTLTGTYEQYFGPGTRLTVT.

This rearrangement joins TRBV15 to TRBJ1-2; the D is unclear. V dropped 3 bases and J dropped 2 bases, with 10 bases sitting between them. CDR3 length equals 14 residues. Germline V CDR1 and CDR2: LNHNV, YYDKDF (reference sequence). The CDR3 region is CATSSSYENYGYTF. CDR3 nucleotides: TGTGCCACCAGCAGTAGTTATGAGAACTATGGCTACACCTTC.

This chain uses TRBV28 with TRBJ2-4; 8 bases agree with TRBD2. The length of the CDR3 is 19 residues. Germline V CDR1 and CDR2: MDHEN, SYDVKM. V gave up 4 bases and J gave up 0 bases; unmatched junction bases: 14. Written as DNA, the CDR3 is TGTGCCAGCAGTTCCCCGGGACTAGGGGACCCTGAAGCCAAAAACATTCAGTACTTC. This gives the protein CASSSPGLGDPEAKNIQYF.

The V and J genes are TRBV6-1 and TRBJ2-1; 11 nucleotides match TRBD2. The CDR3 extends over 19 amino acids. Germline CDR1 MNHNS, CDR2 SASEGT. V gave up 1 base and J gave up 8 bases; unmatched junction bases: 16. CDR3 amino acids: CASSEVKFVALAGGDEQFF. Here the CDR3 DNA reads TGTGCCAGCAGTGAAGTAAAATTTGTGGCCCTAGCGGGAGGTGATGAGCAGTTCTTC.

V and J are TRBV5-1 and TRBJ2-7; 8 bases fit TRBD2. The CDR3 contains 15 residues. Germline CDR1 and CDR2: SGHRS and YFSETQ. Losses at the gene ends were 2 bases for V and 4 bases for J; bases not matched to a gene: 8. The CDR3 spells CASSFLTGGPYEQYF. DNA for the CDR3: TGCGCCAGCAGCTTTTTAACGGGAGGGCCGTACGAGCAGTACTTC. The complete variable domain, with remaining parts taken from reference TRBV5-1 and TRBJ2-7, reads KAGVTQTPRYLIKTRGQQVTLSCSPISGHRSVSWYQQTPGQGLQFLFEYFSETQRNKGNFPGRFSGRQFSNSRSEMNVSTLELGDSALYLCASSFLTGGPYEQYFGPGTRLTVT.

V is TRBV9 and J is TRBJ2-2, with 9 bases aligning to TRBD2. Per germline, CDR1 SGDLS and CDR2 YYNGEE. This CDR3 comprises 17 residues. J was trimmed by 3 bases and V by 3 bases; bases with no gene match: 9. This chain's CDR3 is CASSDPSEREDTGELFF. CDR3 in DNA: TGTGCCAGCAGCGATCCCAGCGAGCGGGAGGACACCGGGGAGCTGTTTTTT. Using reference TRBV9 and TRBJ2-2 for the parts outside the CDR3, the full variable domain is DSGVTQTPKHLITATGQRVTLRCSPRSGDLSVYWYQQSLDQGLQFLIQYYNGEERAKGNILERFSAQQFPDLHSELNLSSLELGDSALYFCASSDPSEREDTGELFFGEGSRLTVL.

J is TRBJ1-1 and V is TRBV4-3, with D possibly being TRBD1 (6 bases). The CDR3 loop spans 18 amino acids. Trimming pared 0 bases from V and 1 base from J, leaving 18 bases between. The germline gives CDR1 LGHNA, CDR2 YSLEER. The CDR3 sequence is CASSQDLVGRGSNTEAFF. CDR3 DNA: TGCGCCAGCAGCCAAGATCTCGTGGGCAGGGGTTCGAACACTGAAGCTTTCTTT.

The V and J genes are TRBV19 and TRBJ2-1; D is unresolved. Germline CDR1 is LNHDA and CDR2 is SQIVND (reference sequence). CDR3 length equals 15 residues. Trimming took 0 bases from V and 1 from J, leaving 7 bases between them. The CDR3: CASSIERLSYNEQFF. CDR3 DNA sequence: TGTGCCAGTAGTATAGAGCGCCTATCCTACAATGAGCAGTTCTTC.

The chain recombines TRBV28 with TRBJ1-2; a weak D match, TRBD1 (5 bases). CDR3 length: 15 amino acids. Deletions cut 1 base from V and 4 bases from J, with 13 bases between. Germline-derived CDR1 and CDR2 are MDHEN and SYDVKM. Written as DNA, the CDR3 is TGTGCCAGCAGTTTATACAGTGGCGGGGGCTATGGCTACACCTTC. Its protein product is CASSLYSGGGYGYTF.

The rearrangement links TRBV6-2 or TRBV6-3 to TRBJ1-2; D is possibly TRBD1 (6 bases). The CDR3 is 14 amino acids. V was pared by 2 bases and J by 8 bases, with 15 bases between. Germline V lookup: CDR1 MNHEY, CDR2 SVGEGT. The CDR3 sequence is CASSYLGAPEGYTF. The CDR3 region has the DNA TGTGCCAGCAGTTACCTGGGGGCTCCGGAAGGCTACACCTTC.

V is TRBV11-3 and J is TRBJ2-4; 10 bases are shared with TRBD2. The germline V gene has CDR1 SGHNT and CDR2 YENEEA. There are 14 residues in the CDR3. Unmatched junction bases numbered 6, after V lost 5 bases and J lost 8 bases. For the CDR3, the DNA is TGTGCCAGCAGCCCGGGACTAGCGTCCGACATTCAGTACTTC. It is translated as CASSPGLASDIQYF.

CDR3 DNA sequence: TGCACCAGCAGCCAAGAGCGCAGGGAGGCAGCGGGCTACACCTTC. The encoded protein is CTSSQERREAAGYTF. The genes are TRBV1 and TRBJ1-2. TRBV1 is shown as a pseudogene. The CDR3 has 15 amino acids.

This CDR3 reads CASSRGLAGHNEQFF. The CDR3 coding sequence is TGTGCCAGCAGCCGGGGACTAGCGGGACACAATGAGCAGTTCTTC. The V gene is TRBV7-3, the J gene TRBJ2-1; 13 bases align to TRBD2. The germline V gene encodes CDR1 SGHTA and CDR2 FQGTGA. The CDR3 is 15 residues long. The trim removed 5 bases at V and 5 bases at J, leaving 3 bases unmatched.

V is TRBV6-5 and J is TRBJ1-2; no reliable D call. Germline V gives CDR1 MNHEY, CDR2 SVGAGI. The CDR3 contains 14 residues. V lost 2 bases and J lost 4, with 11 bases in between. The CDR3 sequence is CASSYARDTYGYTF. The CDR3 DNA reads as TGTGCCAGCAGTTACGCGCGGGATACCTATGGCTACACCTTC.

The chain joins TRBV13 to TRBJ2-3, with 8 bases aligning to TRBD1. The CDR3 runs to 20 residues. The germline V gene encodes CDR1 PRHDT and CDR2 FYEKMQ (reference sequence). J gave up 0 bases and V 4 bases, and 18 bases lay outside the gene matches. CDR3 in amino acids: CASSSTDRKQGVKSTDTQYF. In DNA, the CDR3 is TGTGCCAGCAGCTCAACCGACCGGAAACAGGGGGTAAAGAGCACAGATACGCAGTATTTT.

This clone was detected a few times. CDR3 coding DNA: TGCGCCAGCAGCAAAGGGTCCTCAGGGCCCCTCCACTTT. Translation gives CASSKGSSGPLHF. This chain connects TRBV5-1 to TRBJ1-6; D possibly corresponds to TRBD1 (5 bases). The length of the CDR3 is 13 residues. In germline, CDR1 is SGHRS, CDR2 YFSETQ. Trimming shortened V by 4 bases and J by 13 bases, and 15 bases separated the two germline ends.

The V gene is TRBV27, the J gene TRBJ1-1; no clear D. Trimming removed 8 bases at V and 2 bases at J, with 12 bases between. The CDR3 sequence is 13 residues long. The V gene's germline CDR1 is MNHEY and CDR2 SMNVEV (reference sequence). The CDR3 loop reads CASSTFSNTEAFF. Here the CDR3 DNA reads TGTGCCAGCTCTACCTTCTCTAACACTGAAGCTTTCTTT.

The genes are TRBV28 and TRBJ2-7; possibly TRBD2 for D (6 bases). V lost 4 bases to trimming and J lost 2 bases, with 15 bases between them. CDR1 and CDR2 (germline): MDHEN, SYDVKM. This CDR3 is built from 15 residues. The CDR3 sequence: CASSSGSFYAYEQYF. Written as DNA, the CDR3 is TGTGCCAGCAGTTCCGGGAGCTTCTATGCCTACGAGCAGTACTTC. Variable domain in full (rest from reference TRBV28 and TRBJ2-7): DVKVTQSSRYLVKRTGEKVFLECVQDMDHENMFWYRQDPGLGLRLIYFSYDVKMKEKGDIPEGYSVSREKKERFSLILESASTNQTSMYLCASSSGSFYAYEQYFGPGTRLTVT.

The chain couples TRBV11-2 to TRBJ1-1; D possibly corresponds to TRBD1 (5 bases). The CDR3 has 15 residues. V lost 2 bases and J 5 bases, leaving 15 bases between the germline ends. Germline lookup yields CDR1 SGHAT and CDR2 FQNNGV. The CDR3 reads CASSLTGGRWTEAFF. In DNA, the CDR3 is TGTGCCAGCAGCTTAACTGGGGGGAGATGGACTGAAGCTTTCTTT. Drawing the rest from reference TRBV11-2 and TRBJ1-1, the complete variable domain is EAGVAQSPRYKIIEKRQSVAFWCNPISGHATLYWYQQILGQGPKLLIQFQNNGVVDDSQLPKDRFSAERLKGVDSTLKIQPAKLEDSAVYLCASSLTGGRWTEAFFGQGTRLTVV.

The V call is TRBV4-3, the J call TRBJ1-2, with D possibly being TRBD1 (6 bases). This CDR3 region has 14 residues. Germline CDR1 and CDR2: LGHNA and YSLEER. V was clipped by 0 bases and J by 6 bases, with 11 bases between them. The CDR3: CASSQDPRGHGYTF. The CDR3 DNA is TGCGCCAGCAGCCAAGATCCCAGGGGACATGGCTACACCTTC.

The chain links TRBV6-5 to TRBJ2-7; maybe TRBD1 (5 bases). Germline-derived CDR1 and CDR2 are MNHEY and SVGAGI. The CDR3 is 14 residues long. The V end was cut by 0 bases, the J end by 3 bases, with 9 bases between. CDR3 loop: CASSYSTRGYEQYF. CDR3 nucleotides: TGTGCCAGCAGTTACTCGACAAGGGGCTACGAGCAGTACTTC.